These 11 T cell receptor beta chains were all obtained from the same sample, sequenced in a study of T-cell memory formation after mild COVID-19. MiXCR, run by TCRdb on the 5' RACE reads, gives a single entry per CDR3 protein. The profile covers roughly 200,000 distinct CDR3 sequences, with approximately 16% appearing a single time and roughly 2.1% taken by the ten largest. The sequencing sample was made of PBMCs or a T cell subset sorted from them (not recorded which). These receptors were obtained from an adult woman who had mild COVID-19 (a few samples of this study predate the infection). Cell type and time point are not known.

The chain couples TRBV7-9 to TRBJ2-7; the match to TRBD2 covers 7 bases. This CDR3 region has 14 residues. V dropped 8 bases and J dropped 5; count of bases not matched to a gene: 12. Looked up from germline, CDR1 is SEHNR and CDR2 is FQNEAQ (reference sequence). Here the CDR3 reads CASGGGDFGNEQYF. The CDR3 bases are TGTGCCAGCGGGGGGGGAGATTTTGGCAACGAGCAGTACTTC.

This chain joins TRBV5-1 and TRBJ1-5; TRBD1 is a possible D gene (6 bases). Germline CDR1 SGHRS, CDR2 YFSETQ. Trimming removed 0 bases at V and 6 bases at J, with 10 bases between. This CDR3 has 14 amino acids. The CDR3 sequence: CASSLAGGGQPQHF. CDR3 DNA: TGCGCCAGCAGCTTGGCGGGGGGCGGTCAGCCCCAGCATTTT.

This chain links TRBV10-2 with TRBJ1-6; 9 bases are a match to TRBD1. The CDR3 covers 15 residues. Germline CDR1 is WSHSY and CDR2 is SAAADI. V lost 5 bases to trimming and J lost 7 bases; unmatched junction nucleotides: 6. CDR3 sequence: CASSQQGAGNSPLHF. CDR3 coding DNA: TGCGCCAGCAGTCAACAGGGGGCGGGAAATTCACCCCTCCACTTT.

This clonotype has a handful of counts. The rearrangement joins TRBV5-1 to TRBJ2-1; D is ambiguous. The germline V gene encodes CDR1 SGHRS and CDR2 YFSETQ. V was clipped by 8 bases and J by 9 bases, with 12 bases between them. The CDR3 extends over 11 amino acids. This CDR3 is CASGSGPEQFF. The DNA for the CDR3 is TGCGCCAGTGGTTCGGGCCCTGAGCAGTTCTTC.

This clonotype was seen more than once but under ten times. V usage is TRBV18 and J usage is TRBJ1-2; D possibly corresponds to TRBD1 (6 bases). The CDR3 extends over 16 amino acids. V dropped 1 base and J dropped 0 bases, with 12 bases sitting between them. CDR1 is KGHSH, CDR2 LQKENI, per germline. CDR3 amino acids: CASSPLRTETNYGYTF. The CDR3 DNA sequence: TGTGCCAGCTCACCACTCCGGACAGAAACTAACTATGGCTACACCTTC.

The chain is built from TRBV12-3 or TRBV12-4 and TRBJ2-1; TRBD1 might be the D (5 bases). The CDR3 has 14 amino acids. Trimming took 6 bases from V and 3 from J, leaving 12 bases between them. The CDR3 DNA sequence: TGTGCCAGCAGGATGGACACCGACTACAATGAGCAGTTCTTC. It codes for CASRMDTDYNEQFF.

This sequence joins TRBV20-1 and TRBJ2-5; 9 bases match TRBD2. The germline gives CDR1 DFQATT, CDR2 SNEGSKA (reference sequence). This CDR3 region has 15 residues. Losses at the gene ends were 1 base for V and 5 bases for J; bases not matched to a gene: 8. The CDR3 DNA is TGCAGTGCTAGAGCCGGGACTAGCTGGGGGGAGACCCAGTACTTC. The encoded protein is CSARAGTSWGETQYF.

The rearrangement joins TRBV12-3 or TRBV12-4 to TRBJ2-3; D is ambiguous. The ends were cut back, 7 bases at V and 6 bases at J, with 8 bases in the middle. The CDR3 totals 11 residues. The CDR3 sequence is CASKIEDTQYF. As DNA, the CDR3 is TGTGCCAGCAAGATAGAGGATACGCAGTATTTT.

CDR3 coding DNA: TGTGCCAGCAGCCCAGGGTTGGTGAACCTCCACTTT. Translating it yields CASSPGLVNLHF. The chain is built from TRBV14 and TRBJ1-6; D is perhaps TRBD1 (5 bases). CDR1 is SGHDN and CDR2 is FVKESK in the germline V gene. V dropped 4 bases and J dropped 15 bases, with 13 bases sitting between them. The CDR3 length is 12 residues. The full variable domain, with the rest looked up from reference TRBV14 and TRBJ1-6, is EAGVTQFPSHSVIEKGQTVTLRCDPISGHDNLYWYRRVMGKEIKFLLHFVKESKQDESGMPNNRFLAERTGGTYSTLKVQPAELEDSGVYFCASSPGLVNLHFGNGTRLTVT.

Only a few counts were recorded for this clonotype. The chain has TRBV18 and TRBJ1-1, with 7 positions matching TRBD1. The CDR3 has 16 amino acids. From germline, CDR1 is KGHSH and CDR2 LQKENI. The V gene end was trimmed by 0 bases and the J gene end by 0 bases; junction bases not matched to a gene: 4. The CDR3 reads CASSPPHGTVNTEAFF. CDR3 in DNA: TGTGCCAGCTCACCACCCCACGGGACAGTGAACACTGAAGCTTTCTTT. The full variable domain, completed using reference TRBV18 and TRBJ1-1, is NAGVMQNPRHLVRRRGQEARLRCSPMKGHSHVYWYRQLPEEGLKFMVYLQKENIIDESGMPKERFSAEFPKEGPSILRIQQVVRGDSAAYFCASSPPHGTVNTEAFFGQGTRLTVV.

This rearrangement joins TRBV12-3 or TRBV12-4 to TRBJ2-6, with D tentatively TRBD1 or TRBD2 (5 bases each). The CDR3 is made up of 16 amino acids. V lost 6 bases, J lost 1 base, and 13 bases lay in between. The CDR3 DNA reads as TGTGCCAGCAGAGCCGGGACGGTATCTGGGGCCAACGTCCTGACTTTC. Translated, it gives CASRAGTVSGANVLTF.